This TCR beta chain was identified in a study of STAT3 mutations in large granular lymphocyte leukemia. Study-wide background: Over half of T-LGLL patients had one or more immunosuppressive regimens.

The germline gives CDR1 GTSNPN, CDR2 SVGIG (reference sequence). This CDR3 contains 11 residues. The V gene lost 2 bases and the J gene lost 7 bases, with 8 bases spanning the gap. The study's findings and limits: Samples missed the first appearance of the clone. All newly emerging clones after therapy were STAT3 wild type. Every T-cell large granular lymphocyte leukemia patient had at least one immunodominant TCR beta clonotype.

TCRbeta libraries averaged approximately 42,000 productive templates per sample. The assay was immunoSEQ multiplex PCR, and TCRdb's table has in-frame clones only and misses some. The sample shows about 5,200 clones, around 71% of them seen only once. This clone showed up just a few times. Its antigen is unidentified. The clonotype was recovered from a human donor with T large granular lymphocyte leukemia. Some clones in this sample may be carry-over from other donors' samples. V and J are TRBV30 and TRBJ1-2; D call uncertain. The sequenced sample consisted of PBMCs. The CDR3 DNA reads TGTGCCTGGAGTTTTGGGTCTGGCTACACCTTC. This translates into CAWSFGSGYTF.